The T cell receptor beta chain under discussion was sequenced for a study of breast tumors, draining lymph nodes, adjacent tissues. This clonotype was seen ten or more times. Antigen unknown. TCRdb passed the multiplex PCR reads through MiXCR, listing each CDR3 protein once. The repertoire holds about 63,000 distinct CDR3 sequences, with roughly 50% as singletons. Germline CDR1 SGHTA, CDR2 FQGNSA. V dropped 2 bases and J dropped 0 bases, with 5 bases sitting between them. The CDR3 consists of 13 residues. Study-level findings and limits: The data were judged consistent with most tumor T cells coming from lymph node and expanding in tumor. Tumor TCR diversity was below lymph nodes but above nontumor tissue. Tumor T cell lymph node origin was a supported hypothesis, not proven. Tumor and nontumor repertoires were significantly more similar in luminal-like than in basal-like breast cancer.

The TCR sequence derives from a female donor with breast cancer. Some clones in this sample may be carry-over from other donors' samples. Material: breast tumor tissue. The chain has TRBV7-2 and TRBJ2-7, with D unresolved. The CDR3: CASSLYGSYEQYF. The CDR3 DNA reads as TGTGCCAGCAGCTTATACGGCTCCTACGAGCAGTACTTC.